This T cell receptor beta chain is from a study of regulatory T cells in long-lasting Graves disease. Trimming removed 6 bases from V and 10 bases from J, with 18 bases in between. This CDR3 spans 13 amino acids. In this sample, this clonotype turned up many times. Time point indicated: persistent/refractory GD, antithyroid drugs over 5 years with positive TRAb. Extracted PBMC RNA gave rise to the TCR library. To make TCR beta libraries, researchers used iRepertoire HTBI primers and Arm-PCR of CDR3 regions. TCRdb passed the multiplex PCR reads through MiXCR, listing each CDR3 protein once. The sample consists of 300,000 or so distinct CDR3 sequences, around 19% of them appearing once.

The origin of this receptor is a female donor with Graves disease. Sequenced here: peripheral blood mononuclear cells (PBMCs), sampled when the disease was refractory, from a patient treated with antithyroid drugs. The chain joins TRBV12-3 or TRBV12-4 to TRBJ1-2; D gene ambiguous. The CDR3 DNA is TGTGCCAGCAGCCAACTGGAGGGTTTTGACTACACCTTC. It translates to CASSQLEGFDYTF.